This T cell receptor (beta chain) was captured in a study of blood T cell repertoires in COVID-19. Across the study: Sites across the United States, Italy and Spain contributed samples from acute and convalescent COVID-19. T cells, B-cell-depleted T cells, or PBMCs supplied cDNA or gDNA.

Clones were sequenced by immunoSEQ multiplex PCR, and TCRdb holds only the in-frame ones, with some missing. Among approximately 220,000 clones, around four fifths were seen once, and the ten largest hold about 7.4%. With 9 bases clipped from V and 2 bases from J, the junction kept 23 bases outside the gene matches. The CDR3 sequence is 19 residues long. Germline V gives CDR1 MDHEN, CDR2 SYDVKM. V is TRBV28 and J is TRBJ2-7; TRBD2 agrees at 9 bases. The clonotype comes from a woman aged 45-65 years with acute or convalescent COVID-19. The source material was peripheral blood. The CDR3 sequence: CASCNQGMGRREGAYEQYF. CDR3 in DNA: TGTGCCAGTTGTAACCAGGGGATGGGTAGGCGGGAGGGAGCCTACGAGCAGTACTTC.